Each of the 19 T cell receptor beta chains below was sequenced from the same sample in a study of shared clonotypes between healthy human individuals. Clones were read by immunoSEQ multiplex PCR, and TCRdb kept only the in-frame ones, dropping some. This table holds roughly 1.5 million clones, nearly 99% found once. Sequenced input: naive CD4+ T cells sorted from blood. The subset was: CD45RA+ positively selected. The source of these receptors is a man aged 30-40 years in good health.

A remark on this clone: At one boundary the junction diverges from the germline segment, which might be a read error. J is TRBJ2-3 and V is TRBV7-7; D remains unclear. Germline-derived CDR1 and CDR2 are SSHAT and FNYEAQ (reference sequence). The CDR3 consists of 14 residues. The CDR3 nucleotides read TGTGCTAGCAGCTTATTGGGGTTTACAGATACGCAGTATTTT. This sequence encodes CASSLLGFTDTQYF. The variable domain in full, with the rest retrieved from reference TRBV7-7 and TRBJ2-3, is GAGVSQSPRYKVTKRGQDVTLRCDPISSHATLYWYQQALGQGPEFLTYFNYEAQPDKSGLPSDRFSAERPEGSISTLTIQRTEQRDSAMYRCASSLLGFTDTQYFGPGTRLTVL.

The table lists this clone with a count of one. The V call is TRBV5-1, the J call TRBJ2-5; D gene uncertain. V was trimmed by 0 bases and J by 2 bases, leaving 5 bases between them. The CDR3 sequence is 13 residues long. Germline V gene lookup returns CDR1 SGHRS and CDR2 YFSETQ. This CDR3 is CASSLGEQETQYF. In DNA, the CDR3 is TGCGCCAGCAGCTTGGGAGAACAAGAGACCCAGTACTTC.

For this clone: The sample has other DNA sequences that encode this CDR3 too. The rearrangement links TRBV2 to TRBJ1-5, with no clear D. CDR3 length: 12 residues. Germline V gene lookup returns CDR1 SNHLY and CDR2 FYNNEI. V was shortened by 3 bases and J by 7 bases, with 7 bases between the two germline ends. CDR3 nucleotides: TGTGCCAGCAGTGAGATGGGCCAGCCCCAGCATTTT. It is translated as CASSEMGQPQHF.

CDR3 sequence reads: CASSVTDQGAASYEQYF. CDR3 in DNA: TGTGCCAGCAGCGTAACCGACCAGGGCGCGGCCTCCTACGAGCAGTACTTC. The chain carries TRBV9 and TRBJ2-7; maybe TRBD1 (5 bases). Trimming left V 1 base short and J 0 bases short, with 17 bases between. The CDR3 contains 17 residues. The germline V gene encodes CDR1 SGDLS and CDR2 YYNGEE.

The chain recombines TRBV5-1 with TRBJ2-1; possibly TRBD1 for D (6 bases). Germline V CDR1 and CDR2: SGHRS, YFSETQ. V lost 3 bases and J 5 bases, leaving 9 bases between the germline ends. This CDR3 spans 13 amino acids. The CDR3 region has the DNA TGCGCCAGCAGCTGGACAGTAGACAATGAGCAGTTCTTC. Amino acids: CASSWTVDNEQFF.

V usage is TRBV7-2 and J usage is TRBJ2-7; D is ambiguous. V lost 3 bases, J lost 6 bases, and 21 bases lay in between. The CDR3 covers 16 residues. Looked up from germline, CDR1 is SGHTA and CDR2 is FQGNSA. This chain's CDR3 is CASSFGTQISLLEQYF. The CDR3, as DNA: TGTGCCAGCAGCTTTGGTACACAGATATCATTGCTCGAGCAGTACTTC.

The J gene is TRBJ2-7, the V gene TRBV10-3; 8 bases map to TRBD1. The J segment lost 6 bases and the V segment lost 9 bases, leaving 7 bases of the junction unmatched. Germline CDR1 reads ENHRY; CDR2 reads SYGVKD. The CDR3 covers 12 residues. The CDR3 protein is CAIRMTGVEQYF. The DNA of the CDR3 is TGTGCCATAAGAATGACAGGGGTCGAGCAGTACTTC.

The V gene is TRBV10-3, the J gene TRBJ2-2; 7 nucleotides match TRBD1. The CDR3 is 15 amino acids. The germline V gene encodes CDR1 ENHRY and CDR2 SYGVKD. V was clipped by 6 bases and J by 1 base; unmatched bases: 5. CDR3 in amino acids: CAIRTGFVNTGELFF. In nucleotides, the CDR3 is TGTGCCATCAGGACAGGGTTTGTGAACACCGGGGAGCTGTTTTTT.

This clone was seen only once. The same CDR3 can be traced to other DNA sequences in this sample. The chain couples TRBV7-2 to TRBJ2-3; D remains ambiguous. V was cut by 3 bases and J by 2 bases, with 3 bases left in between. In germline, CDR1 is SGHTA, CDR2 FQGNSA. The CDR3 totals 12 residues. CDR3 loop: CASSFSTDTQYF. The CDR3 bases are TGTGCCAGCAGCTTCTCCACAGATACGCAGTATTTT.

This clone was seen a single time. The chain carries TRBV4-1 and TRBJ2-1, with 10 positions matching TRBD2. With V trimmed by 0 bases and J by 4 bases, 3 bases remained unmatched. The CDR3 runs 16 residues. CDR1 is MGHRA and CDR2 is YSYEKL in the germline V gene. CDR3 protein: CASSQEGLAEYNEQFF. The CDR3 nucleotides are TGCGCCAGCAGCCAAGAAGGACTAGCGGAATACAATGAGCAGTTCTTC.

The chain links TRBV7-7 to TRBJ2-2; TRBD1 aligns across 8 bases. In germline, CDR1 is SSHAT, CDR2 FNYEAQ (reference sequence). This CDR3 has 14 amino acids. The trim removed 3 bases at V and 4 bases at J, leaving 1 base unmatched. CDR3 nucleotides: TGTGCCAGCAGCTTGGACAGGGCCACCGGGGAGCTGTTTTTT. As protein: CASSLDRATGELFF.

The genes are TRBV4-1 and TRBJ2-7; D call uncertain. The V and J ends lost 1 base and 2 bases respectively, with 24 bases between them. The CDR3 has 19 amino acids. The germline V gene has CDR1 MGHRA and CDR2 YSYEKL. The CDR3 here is CASSQVLFLDGKFAYEQYF. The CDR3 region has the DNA TGCGCCAGCAGCCAAGTCCTTTTCCTTGATGGCAAATTCGCCTACGAGCAGTACTTC.

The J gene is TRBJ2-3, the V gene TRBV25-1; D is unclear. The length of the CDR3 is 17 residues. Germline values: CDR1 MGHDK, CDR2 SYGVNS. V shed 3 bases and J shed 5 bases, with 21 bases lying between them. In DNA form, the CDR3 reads TGTGCCAGCAGTGAGTCAGAAAGCCTCGCTGGGGTAGATACGCAGTATTTT. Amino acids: CASSESESLAGVDTQYF.

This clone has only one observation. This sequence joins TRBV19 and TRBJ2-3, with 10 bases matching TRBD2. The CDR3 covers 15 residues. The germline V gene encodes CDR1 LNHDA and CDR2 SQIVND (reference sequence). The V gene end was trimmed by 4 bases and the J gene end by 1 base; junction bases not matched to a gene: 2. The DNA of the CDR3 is TGTGCCAGTAGTACCGGACTAGCGGGCACAGATACGCAGTATTTT. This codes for CASSTGLAGTDTQYF. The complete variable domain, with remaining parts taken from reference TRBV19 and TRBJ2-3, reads DGGITQSPKYLFRKEGQNVTLSCEQNLNHDAMYWYRQDPGQGLRLIYYSQIVNDFQKGDIAEGYSVSREKKESFPLTVTSAQKNPTAFYLCASSTGLAGTDTQYFGPGTRLTVL.

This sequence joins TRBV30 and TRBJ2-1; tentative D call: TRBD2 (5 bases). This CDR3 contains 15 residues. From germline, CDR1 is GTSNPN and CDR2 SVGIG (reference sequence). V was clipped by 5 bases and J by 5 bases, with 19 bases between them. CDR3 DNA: TGTGCCTGGGAACTGGGGAGCGCTCGAAACAATGAGCAGTTCTTC. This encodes CAWELGSARNNEQFF.

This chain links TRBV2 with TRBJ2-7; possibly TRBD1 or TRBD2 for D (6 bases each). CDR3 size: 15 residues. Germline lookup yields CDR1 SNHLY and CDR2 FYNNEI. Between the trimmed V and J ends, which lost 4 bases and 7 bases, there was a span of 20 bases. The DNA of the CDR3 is TGTGCCAGCAGTGCCTCAGGGGCGGTCGGAGGGGAGCAGTACTTC. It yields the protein CASSASGAVGGEQYF.

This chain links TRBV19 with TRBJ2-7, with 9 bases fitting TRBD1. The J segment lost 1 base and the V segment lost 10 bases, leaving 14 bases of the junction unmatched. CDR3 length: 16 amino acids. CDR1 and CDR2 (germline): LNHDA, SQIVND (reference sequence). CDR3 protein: CATRFSGTGISYEQYF. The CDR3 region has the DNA TGTGCCACCCGTTTTTCAGGGACAGGGATATCCTACGAGCAGTACTTC.

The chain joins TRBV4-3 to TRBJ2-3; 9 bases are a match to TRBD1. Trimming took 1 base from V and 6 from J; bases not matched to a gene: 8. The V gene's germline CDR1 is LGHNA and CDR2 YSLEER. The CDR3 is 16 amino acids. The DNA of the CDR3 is TGCGCCAGCAGCCAAGCTACCCGGACAGGGGAGGATACGCAGTATTTT. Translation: CASSQATRTGEDTQYF.

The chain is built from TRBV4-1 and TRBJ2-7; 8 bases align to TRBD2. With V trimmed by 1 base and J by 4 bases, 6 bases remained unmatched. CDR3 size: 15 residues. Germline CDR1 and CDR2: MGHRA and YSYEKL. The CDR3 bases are TGCGCCAGCAGCCAAGGCCTAGCGGGCCGGTACGAGCAGTACTTC. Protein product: CASSQGLAGRYEQYF.